This paragraph covers one T cell receptor (beta chain) sequence. TCRdb's copy holds only in-frame clones and misses some; the assay was immunoSEQ multiplex PCR. Of about 55,000 clones in the sample, around 86% are singletons; the top ten hold roughly an eighth. The sample is drawn from a study of OX40 agonist ivuxolimab in advanced cancers. The sample consisted of CD4+ or CD8+ T cells sorted from blood, taken in a trial of the OX40 agonist ivuxolimab. The sequence was obtained from an adult with an advanced solid tumor such as melanoma, head and neck, liver or kidney cancer.

The chain's CDR3 is CASRAEEGGQPQHF. The CDR3 region has the DNA TGTGCCAGCCGCGCGGAAGAGGGAGGTCAGCCCCAGCATTTT. The chain joins TRBV28 to TRBJ1-5; D ambiguous. The germline V and J ends were trimmed by 8 bases and 6 bases, with 17 bases remaining between them. The CDR3 runs to 14 residues. Germline lookup yields CDR1 MDHEN and CDR2 SYDVKM.